Shown below are 24 T cell receptor beta chains from a single sample sequenced in a study of T cells in localized non-small cell lung cancer. Clones were sequenced by immunoSEQ multiplex PCR, and TCRdb holds only the in-frame ones, with some missing. Of tens of thousands of clones in the sample, around 90% are singletons; the top ten hold 2.7%. This sample comprised peripheral blood, obtained before any cancer treatment. The source of these receptors is a woman between 35 and 75 years old with stage I lung adenocarcinoma.

V usage is TRBV19 and J usage is TRBJ2-4; D ambiguous. Germline V gives CDR1 LNHDA, CDR2 SQIVND (reference sequence). V lost 0 bases and J 2 bases, leaving 2 bases between the germline ends. The CDR3 consists of 13 residues. The CDR3 is CASSIETKNIQYF. The CDR3 bases are TGTGCCAGTAGTATAGAAACCAAAAACATTCAGTACTTC.

As DNA, the CDR3 is TGTGCCAGCAGTCCGACAGGGAATCAGCCCCAGCATTTT. Its translation: CASSPTGNQPQHF. V gene TRBV2 combines with J gene TRBJ1-5, with 7 bases fitting TRBD1. Trimming took 5 bases from V and 4 from J; bases not matched to a gene: 2. This CDR3 region has 13 residues. Germline loops: CDR1 SNHLY, CDR2 FYNNEI.

The V and J genes are TRBV7-9 and TRBJ2-2; 9 nucleotides align to TRBD2. J gave up 6 bases and V 5 bases, and 4 bases lay outside the gene matches. Per germline, CDR1 SEHNR and CDR2 FQNEAQ (reference sequence). CDR3 size: 14 residues. The CDR3 DNA is TGTGCCAGCAGCCTGACTAGCGGAGCCGGGGAGCTGTTTTTT. This sequence encodes CASSLTSGAGELFF.

This chain links TRBV28 with TRBJ2-1; either TRBD1 or TRBD2 may fit D (5 bases each). This CDR3 has 14 residues. V was pared by 3 bases and J by 2 bases, with 8 bases between. The V gene's germline CDR1 is MDHEN and CDR2 SYDVKM. CDR3 sequence (DNA): TGTGCCAGCAGTTTGAGGGGAGCCTACAATGAGCAGTTCTTC. Amino acid sequence: CASSLRGAYNEQFF.

In this sample, this clone turned up once. CDR3 sequence reads: CASSTLPGQGTSSGNTIYF. CDR3 nucleotide sequence: TGTGCCAGTAGTACACTTCCGGGACAGGGAACTAGCTCTGGAAACACCATATATTTT. The chain carries TRBV19 and TRBJ1-3; 9 bases align to TRBD1. This CDR3 is 19 amino acids long. Germline CDR1 is LNHDA and CDR2 is SQIVND (reference sequence). The V and J ends lost 4 bases and 0 bases, in that order; junction bases with no gene match: 13.

This clone was observed a few times. The V call is TRBV5-4, the J call TRBJ1-1; D may be TRBD1 (5 bases). Trimming stripped 1 base from V and 3 bases from J, with 13 bases between. Germline V gives CDR1 SGHNT, CDR2 YYREEE (reference sequence). The CDR3 covers 15 residues. This CDR3 is CASSLLDGGYTEAFF. The DNA of the CDR3 is TGTGCCAGCAGCTTGCTGGACGGGGGTTACACTGAAGCTTTCTTT.

The chain carries TRBV7-2 and TRBJ2-3; D unresolved. Germline V lookup: CDR1 SGHTA, CDR2 FQGNSA. Between the trimmed V and J ends, which lost 1 base and 2 bases, there was a span of 10 bases. This CDR3 has 15 residues. The CDR3 here is CASSLDIGFTDTQYF. The CDR3 bases are TGTGCCAGCAGCTTAGACATCGGTTTCACAGATACGCAGTATTTT.

Here the CDR3 DNA reads TGTGCCAGCAACAGAGGGGGGGCGGGAACCGGGGAGCTGTTTTTT. It codes for CASNRGGAGTGELFF. V and J are TRBV28 and TRBJ2-2, with D perhaps TRBD2 (7 bases). The CDR3 is made up of 15 amino acids. Germline V lookup: CDR1 MDHEN, CDR2 SYDVKM. The ends were cut back, 7 bases at V and 5 bases at J, with 17 bases in the middle.

This clone was counted only a few times. The CDR3: CAWSVLDRAAFF. The CDR3 nucleotides are TGTGCCTGGAGTGTTCTTGACAGGGCAGCTTTCTTT. The genes are TRBV30 and TRBJ1-1, with 7 bases matching TRBD1. Unmatched junction bases numbered 5, after V lost 0 bases and J lost 10 bases. The CDR3 is 12 residues long. The germline CDR1 and CDR2 sequences are GTSNPN and SVGIG (reference sequence).

The rearrangement links TRBV27 to TRBJ2-2; 14 bases line up with TRBD2. From germline, CDR1 is MNHEY and CDR2 SMNVEV (reference sequence). There are 17 residues in the CDR3. V trimming: 5 bases; J trimming: 6 bases; junction bases outside the gene matches: 8. The CDR3 loop reads CASSRLAGGPGAGELFF. As DNA, the CDR3 is TGTGCCAGCAGTCGACTAGCGGGAGGGCCCGGGGCCGGGGAGCTGTTTTTT.

The rearrangement links TRBV7-8 to TRBJ2-3; 8 positions agree with TRBD1. V dropped 1 base and J dropped 3; count of bases not matched to a gene: 0. This CDR3 comprises 14 residues. Germline values: CDR1 SGHVS, CDR2 FQNEAQ. This CDR3 is CASSLDRGTDTQYF. In DNA form, the CDR3 reads TGTGCCAGCAGCTTAGACAGGGGGACAGATACGCAGTATTTT. Full variable domain (outside the CDR3, taken from reference TRBV7-8 and TRBJ2-3): GAGVSQSPRYKVAKRGQDVALRCDPISGHVSLFWYQQALGQGPEFLTYFQNEAQLDKSGLPSDRFFAERPEGSVSTLKIQRTQQEDSAVYLCASSLDRGTDTQYFGPGTRLTVL.

This chain links TRBV5-1 with TRBJ1-2; D gene ambiguous. In germline, CDR1 is SGHRS, CDR2 YFSETQ. V gave up 0 bases and J gave up 2 bases, with 14 bases separating them. The CDR3 spans 16 residues. CDR3 sequence: CASSLGAGGLNYGYTF. The DNA of the CDR3 is TGCGCCAGCAGCTTGGGGGCAGGCGGCCTCAACTATGGCTACACCTTC.

This clone was counted once. The chain couples TRBV2 to TRBJ2-2; no firm D call. Germline V gives CDR1 SNHLY, CDR2 FYNNEI. This CDR3 region has 13 residues. V lost 1 base, J lost 10 bases, and 10 bases lay in between. The CDR3 here is CASSEGRYPELFF. The CDR3 DNA sequence: TGTGCCAGCAGTGAAGGCCGGTACCCGGAGCTGTTTTTT.

The V and J genes are TRBV7-3 and TRBJ2-5; TRBD2 agrees at 8 bases. The CDR3 length is 14 residues. Germline V CDR1 and CDR2: SGHTA, FQGTGA. V gave up 5 bases and J gave up 2 bases; unmatched junction bases: 4. The CDR3: CASSGGGSQETQYF. The CDR3 coding sequence is TGTGCCAGCAGCGGCGGGGGGTCTCAAGAGACCCAGTACTTC. Looking up the rest from reference TRBV7-3 and TRBJ2-5 gives the full variable domain: GAGVSQTPSNKVTEKGKYVELRCDPISGHTALYWYRQSLGQGPEFLIYFQGTGAADDSGLPNDRFFAVRPEGSVSTLKIQRTERGDSAVYLCASSGGGSQETQYFGPGTRLLVL.

V is TRBV7-9 and J is TRBJ1-2; D ambiguous. The V and J ends lost 5 bases and 3 bases respectively, with 13 bases between them. This CDR3 spans 14 amino acids. Germline V lookup: CDR1 SEHNR, CDR2 FQNEAQ (reference sequence). CDR3 amino acids: CASSLPVRYYGYTF. The CDR3 DNA reads as TGTGCCAGCAGCCTCCCCGTGAGATACTATGGCTACACCTTC.

The chain uses TRBV7-2 and TRBJ2-7; 13 bases line up with TRBD2. CDR1 and CDR2 (germline): SGHTA, FQGNSA. This CDR3 contains 17 residues. V was clipped by 5 bases and J by 0 bases; unmatched bases: 7. CDR3 nucleotides: TGTGCCAGCAGCGGCCGGACTAGCGGGGGCCCCTCCTACGAGCAGTACTTC. It encodes CASSGRTSGGPSYEQYF.

V usage is TRBV19 and J usage is TRBJ2-2; 10 bases are a match to TRBD2. Germline assignment: CDR1 LNHDA and CDR2 SQIVND (reference sequence). The junction had 7 bases not matched to a gene; V was cut back by 6 bases and J by 6 bases. CDR3 length: 15 amino acids. CDR3 protein: CASSHSSGSSGELFF. The DNA of the CDR3 is TGTGCCAGTAGCCATTCTAGCGGGAGTTCCGGGGAGCTGTTTTTT. The complete variable domain, with remaining parts taken from reference TRBV19 and TRBJ2-2, reads DGGITQSPKYLFRKEGQNVTLSCEQNLNHDAMYWYRQDPGQGLRLIYYSQIVNDFQKGDIAEGYSVSREKKESFPLTVTSAQKNPTAFYLCASSHSSGSSGELFFGEGSRLTVL.

J is TRBJ2-3 and V is TRBV7-8, with D perhaps matching TRBD2 (5 bases). From germline, CDR1 is SGHVS and CDR2 FQNEAQ. V lost 3 bases to trimming and J lost 3 bases, with 16 bases between them. The CDR3 has 16 residues. The DNA for the CDR3 is TGTGCCAGCAGCTTCTCCGGGATGGTCGGGACAGATACGCAGTATTTT. Protein product: CASSFSGMVGTDTQYF.

J is TRBJ2-1 and V is TRBV30; unclear D gene. Germline V gives CDR1 GTSNPN, CDR2 SVGIG (reference sequence). Trimming took 3 bases from V and 6 from J, leaving 6 bases between them. The CDR3 runs 11 residues. In DNA form, the CDR3 reads TGTGCCTGGAGGTGGGGCAATGAGCAGTTCTTC. It is translated as CAWRWGNEQFF. The full variable domain, in which reference TRBV30 and TRBJ2-1 provide the parts outside the CDR3, is SQTIHQWPATLVQPVGSPLSLECTVEGTSNPNLYWYRQAAGRGLQLLFYSVGIGQISSEVPQNLSASRPQDRQFILSSKKLLLSDSGFYLCAWRWGNEQFFGPGTRLTVL.

The chain combines TRBV30 with TRBJ2-7; D may be TRBD1 (5 bases). The CDR3 length is 13 residues. Trimming left V 2 bases short and J 5 bases short, with 13 bases between. Germline-derived CDR1 and CDR2 are GTSNPN and SVGIG (reference sequence). CDR3 region: CAWSRTRSNEQYF. For the CDR3, the DNA is TGTGCCTGGAGTCGGACACGGTCCAACGAGCAGTACTTC.

This chain uses TRBV30 with TRBJ2-2; D is perhaps TRBD2 (6 bases). Germline V CDR1 and CDR2: GTSNPN, SVGIG (reference sequence). The CDR3 totals 13 residues. Trimming stripped 4 bases from V and 4 bases from J, with 10 bases between. The CDR3 sequence is CAWIPSVTGELFF. In DNA, the CDR3 is TGTGCCTGGATCCCTAGCGTCACCGGGGAGCTGTTTTTT.

This rearrangement joins TRBV9 to TRBJ2-2; no clear D gene. Looked up from germline, CDR1 is SGDLS and CDR2 is YYNGEE. V lost 5 bases, J lost 7 bases, and 27 bases lay in between. The CDR3 extends over 18 amino acids. The CDR3 nucleotides read TGTGCCAGCAGTAGACTCTTTACCCCTAATCGCGAGAACGGGGAGCTGTTTTTT. It translates to CASSRLFTPNRENGELFF.

The chain combines TRBV27 with TRBJ2-7; D is perhaps TRBD2 (7 bases). This CDR3 region has 15 residues. Deletions cut 1 base from V and 6 bases from J, with 16 bases between. Germline values: CDR1 MNHEY, CDR2 SMNVEV (reference sequence). The CDR3 DNA follows: TGTGCCAGCAGTTTATTCGGGGGGCTTAGTTCCGAGCAGTACTTC. Residues: CASSLFGGLSSEQYF.

The genes are TRBV19 and TRBJ2-3, with TRBD2 matching over 9 bases. Germline loops: CDR1 LNHDA, CDR2 SQIVND (reference sequence). V was pared by 8 bases and J by 6 bases, with 6 bases of the junction left unmatched. This CDR3 contains 13 residues. The CDR3 region is CASAGGGSDTQYF. The CDR3 coding sequence is TGTGCCAGTGCGGGAGGGGGGTCGGATACGCAGTATTTT.